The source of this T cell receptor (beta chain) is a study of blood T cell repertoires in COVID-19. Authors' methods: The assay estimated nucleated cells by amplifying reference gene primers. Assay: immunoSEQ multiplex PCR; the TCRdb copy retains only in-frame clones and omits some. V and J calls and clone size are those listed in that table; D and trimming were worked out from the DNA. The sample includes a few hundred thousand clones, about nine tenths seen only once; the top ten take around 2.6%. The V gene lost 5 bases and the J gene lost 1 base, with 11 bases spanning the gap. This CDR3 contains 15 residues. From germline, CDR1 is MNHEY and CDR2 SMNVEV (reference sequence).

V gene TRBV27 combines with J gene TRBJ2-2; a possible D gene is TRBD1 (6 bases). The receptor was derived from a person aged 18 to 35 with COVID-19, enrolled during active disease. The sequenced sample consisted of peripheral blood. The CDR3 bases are TGTGCCAGCAGTACGACGGACAGGAACACCGGGGAGCTGTTTTTT. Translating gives CASSTTDRNTGELFF.